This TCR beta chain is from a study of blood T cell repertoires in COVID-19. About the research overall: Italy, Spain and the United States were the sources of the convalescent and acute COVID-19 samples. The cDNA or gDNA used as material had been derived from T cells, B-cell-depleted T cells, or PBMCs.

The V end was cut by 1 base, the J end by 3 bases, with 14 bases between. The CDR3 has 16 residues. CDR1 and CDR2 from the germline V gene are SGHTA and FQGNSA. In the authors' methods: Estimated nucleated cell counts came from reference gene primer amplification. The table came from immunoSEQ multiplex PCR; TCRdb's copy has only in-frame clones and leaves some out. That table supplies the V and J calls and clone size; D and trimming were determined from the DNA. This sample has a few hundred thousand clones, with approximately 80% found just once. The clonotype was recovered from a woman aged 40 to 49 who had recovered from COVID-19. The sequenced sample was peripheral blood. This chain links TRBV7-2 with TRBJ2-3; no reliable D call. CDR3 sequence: CASSLGGSRVTDTQYF. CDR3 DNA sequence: TGTGCCAGCAGCTTAGGCGGTAGTAGAGTAACAGATACGCAGTATTTT.